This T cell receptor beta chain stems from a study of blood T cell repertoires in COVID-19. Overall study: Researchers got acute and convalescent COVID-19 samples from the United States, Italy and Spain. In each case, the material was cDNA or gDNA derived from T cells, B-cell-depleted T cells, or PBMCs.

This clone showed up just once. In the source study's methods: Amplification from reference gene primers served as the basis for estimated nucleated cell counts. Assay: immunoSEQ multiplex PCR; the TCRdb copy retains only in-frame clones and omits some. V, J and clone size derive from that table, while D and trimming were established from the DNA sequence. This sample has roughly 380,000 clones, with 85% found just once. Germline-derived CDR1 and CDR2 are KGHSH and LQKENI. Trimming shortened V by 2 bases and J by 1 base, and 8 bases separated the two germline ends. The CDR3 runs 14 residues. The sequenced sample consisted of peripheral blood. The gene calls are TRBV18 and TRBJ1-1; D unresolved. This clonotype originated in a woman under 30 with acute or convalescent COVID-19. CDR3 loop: CASSPKAGNTEAFF. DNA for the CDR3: TGTGCCAGCTCACCAAAAGCGGGGAACACTGAAGCTTTCTTT.